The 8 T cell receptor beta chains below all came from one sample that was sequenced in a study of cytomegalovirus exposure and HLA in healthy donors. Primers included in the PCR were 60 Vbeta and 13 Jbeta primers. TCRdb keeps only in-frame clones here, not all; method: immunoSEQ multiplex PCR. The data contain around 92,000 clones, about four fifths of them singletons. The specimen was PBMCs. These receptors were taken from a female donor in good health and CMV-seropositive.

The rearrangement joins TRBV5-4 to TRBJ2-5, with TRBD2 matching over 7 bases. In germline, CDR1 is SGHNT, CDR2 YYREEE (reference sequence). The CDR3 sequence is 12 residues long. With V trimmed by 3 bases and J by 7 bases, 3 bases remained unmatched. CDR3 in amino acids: CASSWGGGTQYF. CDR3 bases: TGTGCCAGCAGCTGGGGGGGTGGGACCCAGTACTTC.

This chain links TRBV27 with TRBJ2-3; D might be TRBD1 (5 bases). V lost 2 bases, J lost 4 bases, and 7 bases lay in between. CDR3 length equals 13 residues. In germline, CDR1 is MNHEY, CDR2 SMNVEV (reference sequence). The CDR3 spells CASSLDSADTQYF. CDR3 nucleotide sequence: TGTGCCAGCAGTTTAGACAGCGCAGATACGCAGTATTTT.

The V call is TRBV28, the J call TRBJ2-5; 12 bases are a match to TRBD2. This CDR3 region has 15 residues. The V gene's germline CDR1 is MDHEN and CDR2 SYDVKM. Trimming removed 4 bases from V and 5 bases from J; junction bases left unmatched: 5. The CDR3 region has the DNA TGTGCCAGCAGTTGCTGTACTAGCGGGGGGGAGACCCAGTACTTC. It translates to CASSCCTSGGETQYF. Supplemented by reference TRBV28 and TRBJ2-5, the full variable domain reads DVKVTQSSRYLVKRTGEKVFLECVQDMDHENMFWYRQDPGLGLRLIYFSYDVKMKEKGDIPEGYSVSREKKERFSLILESASTNQTSMYLCASSCCTSGGETQYFGPGTRLLVL.

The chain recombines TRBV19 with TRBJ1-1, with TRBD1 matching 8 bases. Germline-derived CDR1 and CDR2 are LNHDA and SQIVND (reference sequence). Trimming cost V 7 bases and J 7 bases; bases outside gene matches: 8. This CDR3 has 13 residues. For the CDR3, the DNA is TGTGCCAGTAACAAGGACAGGGACAATGAAGCTTTCTTT. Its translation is CASNKDRDNEAFF.

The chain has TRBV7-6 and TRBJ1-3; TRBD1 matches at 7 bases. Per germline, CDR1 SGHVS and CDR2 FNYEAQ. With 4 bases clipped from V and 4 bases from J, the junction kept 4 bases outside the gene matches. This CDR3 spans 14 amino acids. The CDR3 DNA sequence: TGTGCCAGCAGCTCACAGGGGTCAGGAAACACCATATATTTT. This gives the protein CASSSQGSGNTIYF.

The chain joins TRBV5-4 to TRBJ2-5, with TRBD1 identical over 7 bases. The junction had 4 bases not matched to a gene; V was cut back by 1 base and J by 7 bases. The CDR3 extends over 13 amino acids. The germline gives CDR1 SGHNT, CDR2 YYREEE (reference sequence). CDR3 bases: TGTGCCAGCAGCTTGAACAGGGGCGGGACCCAGTACTTC. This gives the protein CASSLNRGGTQYF.

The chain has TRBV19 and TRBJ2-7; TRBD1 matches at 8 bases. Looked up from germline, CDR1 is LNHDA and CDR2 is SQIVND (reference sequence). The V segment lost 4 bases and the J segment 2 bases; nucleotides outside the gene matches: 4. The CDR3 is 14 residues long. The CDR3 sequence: CASSTGQGAYEQYF. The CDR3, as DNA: TGTGCCAGTAGTACTGGACAGGGAGCCTACGAGCAGTACTTC.

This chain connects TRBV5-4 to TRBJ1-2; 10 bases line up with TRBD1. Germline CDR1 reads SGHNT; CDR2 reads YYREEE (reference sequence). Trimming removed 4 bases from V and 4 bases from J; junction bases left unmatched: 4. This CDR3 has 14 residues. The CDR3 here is CASSQGQGFYGYTF. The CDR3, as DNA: TGTGCCAGCAGCCAGGGACAGGGGTTCTATGGCTACACCTTC.